This T cell receptor beta chain was observed in a study of cytomegalovirus exposure and HLA in healthy donors. This PCR relied on a set of 60 Vbeta primers and 13 Jbeta primers. The protocol was immunoSEQ multiplex PCR, while the TCRdb copy is restricted to in-frame clones and leaves out a portion. In the table there are approximately 120,000 clones, 74% of which are singletons. V was cut by 2 bases and J by 9 bases, with 14 bases left in between. The CDR3 runs to 15 residues. CDR1 and CDR2 (germline): MNHEY, SMNVEV (reference sequence). The sample comprised PBMCs. The rearrangement joins TRBV27 to TRBJ1-6, with D perhaps matching TRBD1 (6 bases). This clonotype originated in a human donor in good health. CDR3 in amino acids: CASSLRSGAGSPLHF. The CDR3 bases are TGTGCCAGCAGTTTAAGATCAGGGGCTGGTTCACCCCTCCACTTT.